This TCR beta chain originates from a study of CD8 T cells in ankylosing spondylitis. In its sample, this clonotype was seen many times. The antigen remains unidentified. Findings and limits, study-wide: Disease-linked clones reportedly showed significant enrichment in matched ankylosing spondylitis synovial fluid. Typical of ankylosing spondylitis blood, it appeared, was a TCR beta motif of eight highly homologous variants. Prior work had noted some motif variants in reactive arthritis blood and synovial fluid. Those disease-linked clones were CD8+; they were also relatively rare in peripheral blood.

Quantitative barcoded 5'-RACE was used to prepare TCR beta libraries. MiXCR was run by TCRdb on the 5' RACE reads, yielding one entry per CDR3 protein. Of some 840,000 distinct CDR3 sequences listed, 10% to 15% are singletons. The V gene's germline CDR1 is SGHRS and CDR2 YFSETQ. V was trimmed by 0 bases and J by 0 bases, leaving 6 bases between them. The CDR3 consists of 14 residues. The material sequenced was blood, either unsorted or a sorted T cell fraction (not recorded which). The chain employs TRBV5-1 and TRBJ1-2; no clear D. The TCR originated in a male donor with ankylosing spondylitis. The CDR3 DNA reads TGCGCCAGCAGCTTGGCAGCCCCTAACTATGGCTACACCTTC. It yields the protein CASSLAAPNYGYTF. The full variable domain, in which reference TRBV5-1 and TRBJ1-2 provide the parts outside the CDR3, is KAGVTQTPRYLIKTRGQQVTLSCSPISGHRSVSWYQQTPGQGLQFLFEYFSETQRNKGNFPGRFSGRQFSNSRSEMNVSTLELGDSALYLCASSLAAPNYGYTFGSGTRLTVV.